The 4 T cell receptor beta chains reported below all come from one sample, sequenced in a study of Ad26.COV2.S vaccination and SARS-CoV-2 variants. Specified treatment: approximately 18 received Ad26.COV2.S at low or high dose, single or two shots; several received placebo; per-sample allocation not given. Sampling occurred on day 63 after the first vaccine or placebo injection. Generated by immunoSEQ multiplex PCR, the TCRdb table keeps only in-frame clones and is missing some. The sample contains almost 400,000 clones, 89% of which appear only once. The sequenced sample was peripheral blood, obtained in a trial of Ad26.COV2.S vaccine versus placebo. These receptors were collected from a person aged 18-65 years who received the Ad26.COV2.S COVID-19 vaccine or a placebo.

This sequence joins TRBV29-1 and TRBJ2-5, with D perhaps TRBD1 or TRBD2 (5 bases each). The CDR3 extends over 12 amino acids. Germline CDR1 SQVTM, CDR2 ANQGSEA. The V and J ends lost 4 bases and 5 bases respectively, with 11 bases between them. CDR3 sequence (DNA): TGCAGCGTTGGTTGGGGGAAGGAGACCCAGTACTTC. This encodes CSVGWGKETQYF.

V gene TRBV7-2 combines with J gene TRBJ1-5; 12 bases align to TRBD1. This CDR3 is 16 amino acids long. J lost 7 bases, V lost 1 base, and 5 bases had no gene match. Germline V CDR1 and CDR2: SGHTA, FQGNSA. The CDR3 is CASSLESGTGGQPQHF. CDR3 DNA sequence: TGTGCCAGCAGCTTAGAATCCGGGACAGGGGGCCAGCCCCAGCATTTT.

The V call is TRBV9, the J call TRBJ2-7; D possibly corresponds to TRBD1 (5 bases). The V end lost 0 bases, the J end lost 1 base, and 8 bases lay between the germline ends. Per germline, CDR1 SGDLS and CDR2 YYNGEE. CDR3 size: 14 residues. CDR3 region: CASSVEDRSYEQYF. The CDR3 region has the DNA TGTGCCAGCAGCGTAGAAGACAGATCCTACGAGCAGTACTTC. Drawing the rest from reference TRBV9 and TRBJ2-7, the complete variable domain is DSGVTQTPKHLITATGQRVTLRCSPRSGDLSVYWYQQSLDQGLQFLIQYYNGEERAKGNILERFSAQQFPDLHSELNLSSLELGDSALYFCASSVEDRSYEQYFGPGTRLTVT.

This chain links TRBV20-1 with TRBJ1-1; D ambiguous. V lost 3 bases and J 6 bases, leaving 8 bases between the germline ends. The CDR3 is 11 residues long. Germline CDR1 is DFQATT and CDR2 is SNEGSKA (reference sequence). Here the CDR3 reads CSARSDAEAFF. The CDR3 DNA follows: TGCAGTGCTAGGAGCGACGCTGAAGCTTTCTTT.